This T cell receptor (beta chain) comes out of a study of CD8 T cells in ankylosing spondylitis. Study conclusions and caveats: CD8+ by phenotype, disease-linked clones were relatively rare in peripheral blood. One TCR beta motif, made up of under ten highly homologous variants, appeared characteristic of ankylosing spondylitis blood. Reactive arthritis synovial fluid and blood were previously reported to contain some motif variants.

Only a few counts were recorded for this clonotype. Its target is not known. Each CDR3 protein gets one entry after TCRdb re-called the 5' RACE reads with MiXCR. The sample records some 840,000 distinct CDR3 sequences, 10% to 15% being singletons. The origin of this receptor is a male donor with ankylosing spondylitis. Sequenced material: blood, either unsorted or a sorted T cell fraction (not recorded which).

CDR3 in amino acids: CASSWGTAKFTYEQYF. The CDR3 DNA reads as TGCGCCAGCAGCTGGGGGACAGCTAAATTCACCTACGAGCAGTACTTC. V and J are TRBV5-1 and TRBJ2-7, with 7 bases lining up with TRBD1. The CDR3 has 16 residues. V lost 3 bases and J lost 2; bases outside the gene matches: 11. Germline V gene lookup returns CDR1 SGHRS and CDR2 YFSETQ. Drawing the rest from reference TRBV5-1 and TRBJ2-7, the complete variable domain is KAGVTQTPRYLIKTRGQQVTLSCSPISGHRSVSWYQQTPGQGLQFLFEYFSETQRNKGNFPGRFSGRQFSNSRSEMNVSTLELGDSALYLCASSWGTAKFTYEQYFGPGTRLTVT.